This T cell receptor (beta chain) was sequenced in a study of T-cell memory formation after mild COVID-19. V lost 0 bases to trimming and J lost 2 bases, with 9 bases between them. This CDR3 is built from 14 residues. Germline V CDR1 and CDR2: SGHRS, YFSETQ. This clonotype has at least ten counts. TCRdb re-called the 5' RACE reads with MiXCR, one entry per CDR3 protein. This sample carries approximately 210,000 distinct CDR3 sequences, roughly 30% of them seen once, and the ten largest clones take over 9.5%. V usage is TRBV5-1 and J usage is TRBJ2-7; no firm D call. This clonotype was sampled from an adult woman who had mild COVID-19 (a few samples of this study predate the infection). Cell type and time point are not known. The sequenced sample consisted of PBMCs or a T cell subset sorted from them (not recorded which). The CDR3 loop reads CASSLVAGTYEQYF. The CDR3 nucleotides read TGCGCCAGCAGCTTGGTCGCTGGAACCTACGAGCAGTACTTC.